The present T cell receptor (beta chain) was sequenced within a study of early T cells in non-severe SARS-CoV-2 infection. TCRdb reprocessed the 5' RACE reads with MiXCR, giving one entry per CDR3 protein. Here the sample spans under 70,000 distinct CDR3 sequences, roughly 5.3% being singletons. The receptor was isolated from an adult who was a healthcare worker with PCR-confirmed SARS-CoV-2 infection or an uninfected control (not recorded which). The sequenced sample was whole blood.

The DNA for the CDR3 is TGTGCCAGTAGGGGAAGGGGCGTTGGCTATGGCTACACCTTC. Amino acids: CASRGRGVGYGYTF. V and J are TRBV19 and TRBJ1-2; D may be TRBD1 (5 bases). CDR3 length: 14 residues. The germline V and J ends were trimmed by 6 bases and 4 bases, with 15 bases remaining between them. Germline CDR1 LNHDA, CDR2 SQIVND (reference sequence).